This entry lists 24 T cell receptor beta chains sequenced from one sample in a study of T cell responses to AZD1222 COVID-19 vaccine (dated by TCRdb to about 2021). Libraries were made using the immunoSEQ multiplex PCR assay. The table comes from immuneACCESS by way of TCRdb, which keeps in-frame sequences with V and J called. Part of the clones is missing from these tables; in studies checked, under half for an unresolved V gene and the rest for unknown reasons. Recorded for this sample are more than 80,000 clones; approximately 90% of them occurred a single time. Together, the top ten hold over 2% of the sample. The time point label on this specimen signifies: about 28 days (+/-7) after the second vaccine dose. This sample comprised peripheral blood, obtained 28 days after the second AZD1222 dose. The receptors stem from an adult who received the AZD1222 COVID-19 vaccine.

This chain joins TRBV5-1 and TRBJ2-5, with 10 bases aligning to TRBD1. From germline, CDR1 is SGHRS and CDR2 YFSETQ. Unmatched junction bases numbered 8, after V lost 4 bases and J lost 2 bases. This CDR3 contains 16 residues. CDR3 region: CASSPDRGRRQETQYF. In DNA form, the CDR3 reads TGCGCCAGCAGCCCAGACAGGGGGCGTCGGCAAGAGACCCAGTACTTC.

V gene TRBV2 combines with J gene TRBJ2-7; D possibly corresponds to TRBD2 (5 bases). Trimming shortened V by 0 bases and J by 0 bases, and 15 bases separated the two germline ends. Germline V gene sequence: CDR1 SNHLY, CDR2 FYNNEI. This CDR3 region has 17 residues. This CDR3 is CASSEAEGGSSSYEQYF. Written as DNA, the CDR3 is TGTGCCAGCAGTGAAGCCGAGGGTGGCAGCTCCTCCTACGAGCAGTACTTC.

This chain joins TRBV27 and TRBJ1-1; D may be TRBD1 (5 bases). V was cut by 3 bases and J by 4 bases, with 15 bases left in between. The CDR3 spans 15 residues. Per germline, CDR1 MNHEY and CDR2 SMNVEV (reference sequence). The CDR3 region is CASSFQGGFGTEAFF. In nucleotides, the CDR3 is TGTGCCAGCAGTTTCCAGGGAGGGTTTGGCACTGAAGCTTTCTTT.

The genes are TRBV6-5 and TRBJ1-1; TRBD1 is a possible D gene (6 bases). This CDR3 comprises 13 residues. V lost 8 bases and J lost 4, with 14 bases in between. In germline, CDR1 is MNHEY, CDR2 SVGAGI. CDR3: CASARGRGTEAFF. In DNA form, the CDR3 reads TGTGCCAGCGCCAGGGGAAGGGGCACTGAAGCTTTCTTT.

V and J are TRBV4-3 and TRBJ1-2; D gene unclear. CDR1 LGHNA and CDR2 YSLEER come from the germline V gene. This CDR3 has 14 amino acids. V was pared by 1 base and J by 3 bases, with 9 bases between. The DNA of the CDR3 is TGCGCCAGCAGCCAAGGGCAGGCCTACTATGGCTACACCTTC. Its protein is CASSQGQAYYGYTF.

The chain links TRBV4-3 to TRBJ2-7; 9 bases match TRBD2. Germline values: CDR1 LGHNA, CDR2 YSLEER. The CDR3 runs to 18 residues. Germline trimming cut 0 bases from V and 4 bases from J; bases unmatched to any gene: 13. The CDR3 reads CASSQDLIVAGDRYEQYF. CDR3 DNA: TGCGCCAGCAGCCAAGATCTTATTGTAGCGGGGGATCGTTACGAGCAGTACTTC.

This chain connects TRBV24-1 to TRBJ2-3, with D perhaps matching TRBD2 (5 bases). The germline CDR1 and CDR2 sequences are KGHDR and SFDVKD. Trimming removed 0 bases from V and 11 bases from J, with 11 bases in between. This CDR3 is built from 13 residues. In DNA form, the CDR3 reads TGTGCCACCAGTGATTTGCTAGGGAGCGAGCAGTATTTT. Translating gives CATSDLLGSEQYF.

As for this clone: Its ends do not fully match the called genes, so a read error is possible. The chain recombines TRBV3-1 (or the pseudogene TRBV3-2) with TRBJ1-4; 8 nucleotides line up with TRBD1. The CDR3 loop spans 15 amino acids. Germline values: CDR1 LGHDT, CDR2 YNNKEL (reference sequence). CDR3 nucleotides: TGTGCCAGCAGACAAGGGACAGGAGAGAATGAAAAACTGTTTTTT. The encoded protein is CASRQGTGENEKLFF.

This chain uses TRBV12-3 or TRBV12-4 with TRBJ2-7; D remains unclear. The germline V and J ends were trimmed by 2 bases and 6 bases, with 11 bases remaining between them. This CDR3 has 13 amino acids. The CDR3 nucleotides are TGTGCCAGCAGTTTACTAGATGGCATCGAGCAGTACTTC. This sequence encodes CASSLLDGIEQYF.

The J gene is TRBJ1-3, the V gene TRBV19, with D possibly matching TRBD1 (5 bases). The CDR3 sequence is 16 residues long. CDR1 is LNHDA and CDR2 is SQIVND in the germline V gene (reference sequence). V was shortened by 6 bases and J by 2 bases, with 17 bases between the two germline ends. CDR3 sequence (DNA): TGTGCCAGTAGCGCCCCCGGAGTGGGGGCTGGAAACACCATATATTTT. This translates into CASSAPGVGAGNTIYF.

The V call is TRBV19, the J call TRBJ1-5, with 7 bases matching TRBD1. Germline V CDR1 and CDR2: LNHDA, SQIVND (reference sequence). Unmatched junction bases numbered 12, after V lost 6 bases and J lost 4 bases. This CDR3 region has 16 residues. CDR3 in DNA: TGTGCCAGTAGCCCTCCTCGACAGGGCTTAAATCAGCCCCAGCATTTT. Translated, it gives CASSPPRQGLNQPQHF.

V gene TRBV11-2 combines with J gene TRBJ2-2; TRBD2 agrees at 10 bases. V was clipped by 5 bases and J by 5 bases; unmatched bases: 5. Germline V lookup: CDR1 SGHAT, CDR2 FQNNGV. The CDR3 spans 15 residues. This CDR3 reads CASSRPGLATGELFF. DNA of the CDR3: TGTGCCAGCAGCCGTCCGGGACTAGCGACCGGGGAGCTGTTTTTT.

This clone has only one observation. The chain combines TRBV5-8 with TRBJ1-5, with TRBD1 matching 11 bases. V was pared by 2 bases and J by 4 bases, with 2 bases of the junction left unmatched. The CDR3 totals 15 residues. Germline CDR1 is SGHTS and CDR2 is YDEGEE. This CDR3 reads CASSFGTGGNQPQHF. The CDR3 DNA reads as TGTGCCAGCAGCTTCGGGACAGGGGGGAATCAGCCCCAGCATTTT.

The chain is built from TRBV4-3 and TRBJ2-3; 13 bases are shared with TRBD2. CDR3 size: 20 residues. The V segment lost 2 bases and the J segment 0 bases; nucleotides outside the gene matches: 11. CDR1 is LGHNA, CDR2 YSLEER, per germline. The CDR3: CASSQRALAGGPSSTDTQYF. The CDR3 coding sequence is TGCGCCAGCAGCCAACGCGCACTAGCGGGGGGGCCCAGCAGCACAGATACGCAGTATTTT.

The J gene is TRBJ1-2, the V gene TRBV7-8, with TRBD1 as a possible D gene (5 bases). CDR1 and CDR2 from the germline V gene are SGHVS and FQNEAQ. The CDR3 extends over 15 amino acids. Trimming left V 5 bases short and J 4 bases short, with 17 bases between. DNA of the CDR3: TGTGCCAGCAGCAGACTAGGGGAGTTAGTCTATGGCTACACCTTC. Translating gives CASSRLGELVYGYTF.

V usage is TRBV4-3 and J usage is TRBJ1-1; D is ambiguous. V was trimmed by 4 bases and J by 0 bases, leaving 9 bases between them. In germline, CDR1 is LGHNA, CDR2 YSLEER. This CDR3 region has 14 residues. The CDR3 nucleotides are TGCGCCAGCAGCCCGCAATGGGTGAACACTGAAGCTTTCTTT. This sequence encodes CASSPQWVNTEAFF.

The V call is TRBV29-1, the J call TRBJ1-5, with TRBD1 identical over 10 bases. This CDR3 spans 13 amino acids. Germline V CDR1 and CDR2: SQVTM, ANQGSEA. V was pared by 4 bases and J by 7 bases, with 4 bases of the junction left unmatched. CDR3: CSVGGTGDQPQHF. In DNA, the CDR3 is TGCAGCGTTGGGGGGACAGGGGACCAGCCCCAGCATTTT.

The rearrangement joins TRBV7-2 to TRBJ1-2, with TRBD1 matching 9 bases. This CDR3 contains 14 residues. In germline, CDR1 is SGHTA, CDR2 FQGNSA. J lost 4 bases, V lost 5 bases, and 5 bases had no gene match. The CDR3 spells CASSSRDRVYGYTF. The CDR3 nucleotides are TGTGCCAGCAGCAGCCGGGACAGGGTCTATGGCTACACCTTC.

The chain uses TRBV4-3 and TRBJ1-2, with TRBD1 as a possible D gene (6 bases). Trimming removed 0 bases at V and 4 bases at J, with 18 bases between. Germline CDR1 LGHNA, CDR2 YSLEER. The CDR3 extends over 17 amino acids. In DNA form, the CDR3 reads TGCGCCAGCAGCCAAGACTGGGCGGGGGGCCAATTCTATGGCTACACCTTC. It specifies CASSQDWAGGQFYGYTF.

The chain is built from TRBV19 and TRBJ1-5, with D possibly being TRBD1 (5 bases). Per germline, CDR1 LNHDA and CDR2 SQIVND (reference sequence). V lost 2 bases to trimming and J lost 1 base, with 12 bases between them. There are 16 residues in the CDR3. The CDR3 DNA reads as TGTGCCAGTAGTATAATGGGGGGGAAGAGCAATCAGCCCCAGCATTTT. As protein: CASSIMGGKSNQPQHF.

The rearrangement joins TRBV6-1 to TRBJ2-1; 12 positions match TRBD2. This CDR3 spans 15 amino acids. J lost 8 bases, V lost 3 bases, and 5 bases had no gene match. Germline CDR1 MNHNS, CDR2 SASEGT. The CDR3 DNA is TGTGCCAGCAGTGATCTAGCGGGAGGGCTTGATGAGCAGTTCTTC. Amino acid sequence: CASSDLAGGLDEQFF.

This rearrangement joins TRBV12-3 or TRBV12-4 to TRBJ2-7, with a weak D call TRBD1 (5 bases). With 6 bases removed from V and 4 bases from J, the gap between germline ends came to 13 bases. The CDR3 extends over 13 amino acids. Written as DNA, the CDR3 is TGTGCCAGCAGGGATACCGACAGTTACGAGCAGTACTTC. Its translation: CASRDTDSYEQYF.

This sequence joins TRBV7-9 and TRBJ1-2; 7 bases align to TRBD1. The J segment lost 2 bases and the V segment lost 5 bases, leaving 11 bases of the junction unmatched. The germline CDR1 and CDR2 sequences are SEHNR and FQNEAQ (reference sequence). The CDR3 runs to 16 residues. The CDR3 DNA reads as TGTGCCAGCAGCGTAATGAAGGGACAGTGGAACTATGGCTACACCTTC. It yields the protein CASSVMKGQWNYGYTF.

This chain links TRBV5-4 with TRBJ1-1, with 12 bases lining up with TRBD1. V was pared by 2 bases and J by 0 bases, with 5 bases of the junction left unmatched. The CDR3 sequence is 17 residues long. The germline CDR1 and CDR2 sequences are SGHNT and YYREEE (reference sequence). CDR3 residues: CASSFSGQGALNTEAFF. The CDR3 coding sequence is TGTGCCAGCAGCTTCTCGGGACAGGGGGCCCTGAACACTGAAGCTTTCTTT.